This T cell receptor beta chain was profiled in a study of beta chain features in type 1 diabetes. The study, taken as a whole, reports: Within patients, naive, central memory and Treg TCRB repertoires seemed more similar than within healthy donors.

This clone has more than one count but fewer than ten. Its antigen is unidentified. Trimming cost V 1 base and J 7 bases; bases outside gene matches: 9. Germline V gene data show CDR1 as SGDLS and CDR2 as YYNGEE. The CDR3 is made up of 16 amino acids. Expressed TCRB transcripts got sequenced, as all isolated RNA was reverse transcribed. The data were produced by immunoSEQ multiplex PCR, yet TCRdb's version contains in-frame clones alone and is incomplete. Of about 320,000 clones listed, around 15% were seen once; the top ten hold 5.5% to 7.5%. The sample comprised central memory CD4+ T cells from blood. This chain joins TRBV9 and TRBJ2-3; 10 nucleotides match TRBD2. The receptor comes from a man aged 30 to 39 in good health. The CDR3 is CASSVKVSGGANTQYF. As DNA, the CDR3 is TGTGCCAGCAGCGTAAAAGTGAGCGGGGGGGCTAATACGCAGTATTTT.